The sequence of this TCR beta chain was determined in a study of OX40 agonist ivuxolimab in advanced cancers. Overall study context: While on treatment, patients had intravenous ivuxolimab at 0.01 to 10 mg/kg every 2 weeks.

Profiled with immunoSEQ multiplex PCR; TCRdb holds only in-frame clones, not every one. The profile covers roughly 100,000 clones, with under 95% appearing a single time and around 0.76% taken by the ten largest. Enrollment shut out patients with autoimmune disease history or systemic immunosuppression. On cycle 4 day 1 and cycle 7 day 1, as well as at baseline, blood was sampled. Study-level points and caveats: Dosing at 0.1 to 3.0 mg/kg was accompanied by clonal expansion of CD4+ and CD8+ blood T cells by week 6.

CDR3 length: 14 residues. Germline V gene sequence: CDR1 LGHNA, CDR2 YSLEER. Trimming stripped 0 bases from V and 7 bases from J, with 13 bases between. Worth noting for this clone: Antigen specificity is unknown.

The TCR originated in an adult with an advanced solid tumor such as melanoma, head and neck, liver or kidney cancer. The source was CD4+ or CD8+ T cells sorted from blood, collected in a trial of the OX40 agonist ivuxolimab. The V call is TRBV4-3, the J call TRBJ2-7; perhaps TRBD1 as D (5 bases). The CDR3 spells CASSQDQGNGEQYF. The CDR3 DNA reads TGCGCCAGCAGCCAAGATCAGGGAAATGGAGAGCAGTACTTC.